The source of this T cell receptor beta chain is a study of cytomegalovirus exposure and HLA in healthy donors (dated by TCRdb to 2015 to 2018). Broadly, across the study: In an earlier analysis of approximately 500 of the donors, about 270 Gb of sequence data and just under 120 million unique TCR beta sequences from 180 million or so T cells were reported. Typing coverage differed by locus: A, B, C, DRB1 and DQB1 were typed in about 629-640 donors, DQA1 in about 560, DPA1 in approximately 610, and DPB1 in roughly 450. Among 398 genotyped donors of the cohort, an average of 235,054 unique TCR beta nucleotide sequences were sequenced per donor, 15% to 20% of them non-productive. The study combined high-throughput TCR immunosequencing, statistical association of individual TCRs with disease status, and machine learning to predict cytomegalovirus infection status. Among the roughly 390 genotyped donors, approximately 81% belonged to the genetic ancestry cluster associated with self-reported Caucasian donors. In the later analysis, no new phenotypic data were used to find candidate immune exposures; instead, reliance was placed on TCR beta sequences and their occurrence across donors. Donor age, sex, ethnicity and CMV serostatus were collected together with the repertoire data. In a later analysis, previously published TCR beta repertoires from 666 donors were re-analyzed and high-resolution HLA genotyping was added so that TCR occurrence patterns could be studied. HLA typing included class I and class II loci at four-digit resolution. Every repertoire in the discovery cohort had been generated on one and the same sequencing platform. Besides the first cohort of roughly 640 subjects, a separate validation cohort made up of over a hundred different subjects was used. Genome-wide SNP genotypes for about 65% of the 666 donors were used in a later genetic analysis, which treated that subset as a discovery cohort. The study aimed to test whether signatures of past pathogen exposure could be identified by cataloging public T cell receptors. The study used immunosequencing to profile the T cell repertoires of 666 subjects and linked those repertoires to cytomegalovirus serostatus. An early release that covered some 640 HLA-typed donors contained about 300 gigabases of sequencing data and about 93 million unique TCR sequences. To decide whether each TCR beta V gene segment behaved as functional or pseudogenic, an earlier analysis of some 580 of the donors relied on high-throughput TCR beta sequencing. Because of strong linkage in the cohort, roughly five DR-DQ haplotypes were treated as single units for association and clustering.

The library was generated by the immunoSEQ multiplex PCR assay. For the multiplex PCR, a mixture combining 60 forward primers for TCR Vbeta segments and 13 reverse primers for TCR Jbeta segments was used. Amplification of the CDR3 region of rearranged TCR beta genes was performed with a multiplex PCR assay on genomic DNA. The amplified TCR beta libraries were sequenced on the Illumina HiSeq System as 87-base-pair reads. On the authors' methods: A later analysis counted about 80 million unique TCR beta chains across the 666 repertoires, and 9 million to 14 million of these chains were shared by at least two donors. Raw reads were error-corrected and collapsed into unique sequences with a nearest-neighbor algorithm that merged closely related sequences to remove PCR and sequencing errors. Alignment of CDR3 sequences to IMGT reference sequences was used to assign V, D and J gene segments. For a sequence to be retained, a match of at least six nucleotides to both a V gene segment and a J gene segment was required. A rearrangement counted as productive if the CDR3 had no stop codons and remained in frame with V and J, and every other rearrangement counted as non-productive. CDR3 was defined by IMGT convention, running from the second conserved V-encoded cysteine to the conserved J-encoded phenylalanine. The earlier analysis of about 620 of the donors excluded sequences that lacked an unambiguous match to a single V gene segment. In an earlier analysis of 587 of the donors, a V segment was called functional when productive rearrangements were above 56.7%, and segregating when the standard deviation between donors exceeded 5%. To diagnose cytomegalovirus status from the catalog of TCR beta chain sequences, a statistical classification framework was built. A later analysis assigned V and J genes by comparing TCR nucleotide sequences with IMGT/GENE-DB human TR gene sequences. In a later analysis, CDR3 sequences and most-parsimonious VDJ recombination scenarios were assigned using the TCRdist pipeline. In a later analysis, every TCR beta chain was defined by the combination of its CDR3 amino acid sequence and its V-gene family, and reads without a unique V-gene family were dropped. In a later analysis, 450 to 600 highly shared, low-generation-probability nucleotide sequences were removed to address suspected cross-contamination and a sequencing artifact. In a later analysis, a clonal expansion index was calculated for each public chain from normalized within-repertoire ranks of inferred template counts. Generation probabilities in a later analysis came from a VDJ recombination model fitted to out-of-frame rearrangements, and those results were checked against IGoR. In a later analysis, hypergeometric tests were used to score TCR-TCR, TCR-HLA and TCR-CMV co-occurrence, with a repertoire-size bias correction applied to TCR pairs. A later analysis estimated false discovery rates by permuting HLA or CMV assignments 20 times. In a later analysis, co-occurring TCRs were grouped using DBSCAN, and TCRdist sequence similarity was added for clustering within HLA-allele-positive subsets. Co-occurrence clustering excluded repertoires with fewer than 30,000 or more than 120,000 public chains, plus five with anomalous nucleotide sharing. TCRdb mirrors the immuneACCESS table, restricted to in-frame sequences. Some clones are absent from its copies; in checked studies, under half trace to an unresolved V gene, and the reason for the others is unknown. V, J and clone size are those of that table, while D and trimming were read from the DNA. Counted in this sample were about 100,000 clones; 79% of them appeared once. The ten largest clones add up to about 3.1% of the sample.

On this clone itself: This receptor's antigen is unknown. Qualities for individual bases were not recorded, and no much larger clone is one base off.

What the research found in general, with its limitations: Because the 87-base-pair reads could not distinguish some IMGT-functional V segments, including TRBV6-2 and TRBV6-3, those segments were excluded. Correlated functional status among segregating V segments might be attributable to linkage disequilibrium, but an unknown experimental factor could not be ruled out. The authors suggested that the approach could potentially be extended to other disease states and immunological phenotypes. Because HLA typing was unavailable for some donors at each locus, only the typed subset was used in association tests. In the study, approximately 150 TCR beta chains were listed as associated with cytomegalovirus. A further reported finding was that TCR beta sequences accurately predicted the HLA-A and HLA-B alleles for most subjects in the first cohort. CMV serostatus was the only immune exposure information available for the cohort. In a later analysis, 15,000 to 20,000 TCR beta sequences were associated with specific HLA alleles at a false discovery rate of 0.05. Compared with equally common non-associated chains, HLA-associated TCR beta chains in a later analysis were more clonally expanded and had lower generation probabilities. In an earlier analysis of approximately 600 of the donors, most TCR beta V segments were observed in productive rearrangements about 87% or about 30% of the time, broadly matching IMGT annotations. Compared with the roughly 710-donor mean, donors in an Asian-associated ancestry cluster had fewer N-insertions in productive TCRs, according to a later genetic analysis. An association between a missense DCLRE1C variant and V-gene and J-gene trimming of TCR beta chains was found in a later genetic analysis and replicated in an independent cohort. Across donors, most TCR sequences were observed very rarely, whereas some public TCRs were present in many individuals. Only TCR beta chains were sequenced in this cohort, and the absence of alpha or paired-chain data limited detectable features. A later analysis found that TCR association rates varied across HLA loci, with DRB1 alleles showing the most associated TCRs and HLA-C alleles the fewest. A group of highly shared sequence variants was considered likely to be a technical artifact of the sequencing pipeline. According to a later analysis, most CMV-associated TCR beta chains appeared to be HLA-restricted, and the HLA associations seemed to be driven largely by CMV exposure. A few of the identified cytomegalovirus-associated TCR beta chains were confirmed in vitro to be specific for cytomegalovirus antigens. Approximately 16 rarely observed V segments, including chromosome 9 orphons, were excluded from the earlier analysis of several hundred of the donors because counts were too low. A later analysis reported that several top co-occurrence clusters appeared linked to parvovirus B19, influenza, CMV and Epstein-Barr virus. When HLA alleles, especially DR and DQ, strongly co-occurred, TCR associations were difficult to assign to individual alleles. Sequencing depth was assumed to be roughly uniform across donors in the presence/absence analyses, though that assumption may not hold. The classifier was reported to diagnose cytomegalovirus status with high specificity and sensitivity in both the original and validation cohorts.

The cohort comprised 710 or so healthy bone marrow donors. Cohort members were all nominally healthy when sampled, although unrecorded immune exposures were likely present. The donor tested CMV seronegative and was one of the 352 seronegative cohort members. A peripheral blood sample was provided by each donor, and peripheral blood mononuclear cells were used for TCR beta sequencing. Genomic DNA extraction from the blood cell samples was performed with the Qiagen DNeasy Blood Extraction Kit. The germline V gene gives CDR1 as MDHEN and CDR2 as SYDVKM. The CDR3, from cysteine to phenylalanine, totals 16 residues. Of the read, only the CDR3 DNA is kept; its 48 bases are in frame from base 1. The junction carries 24 bases between V and J, which are trimmed by 11 bases and 2 bases respectively.

The material sequenced was PBMCs. This sequence was found in a woman in her thirties or forties in good health and CMV-seronegative. The rearrangement combines TRBV28 with TRBJ1-1, with TRBD1 perhaps the D gene, on 5 matching bases. The DNA reads TGTGCCGCCGGCGGGGCGAGGGGCCAAGGAAACACTGAAGCTTTCTTT. This codes for CAAGGARGQGNTEAFF. With the portions outside the CDR3 filled from the reference TRBV28 and TRBJ1-1 genes, the complete variable region becomes DVKVTQSSRYLVKRTGEKVFLECVQDMDHENMFWYRQDPGLGLRLIYFSYDVKMKEKGDIPEGYSVSREKKERFSLILESASTNQTSMYLCAAGGARGQGNTEAFFGQGTRLTVV.